These 6 T cell receptor beta chains share one sample of origin, sequenced in a study of shared clonotypes between healthy human individuals. Naive CD8 cells, CD45RO-negative and positively selected for CCR7, excluded terminally differentiated effector memory CD45RA+ cells. Assay used: immunoSEQ multiplex PCR; TCRdb lists only in-frame clones, some missing. The sample lists about 2.1 million clones; about 93% were seen once. Sample: naive CD8+ T cells from PBMCs. The receptors come from a young man in good health. Some clones in this sample may be carry-over from other donors' samples.

This clone was observed once. J is TRBJ1-5 and V is TRBV19; D not certain. Germline V gives CDR1 LNHDA, CDR2 SQIVND (reference sequence). The V gene lost 5 bases and the J gene lost 4 bases, with 15 bases spanning the gap. The CDR3 is 15 amino acids. CDR3 in amino acids: CASSPRVLGNQPQHF. The CDR3 DNA reads TGTGCCAGTAGTCCGAGGGTGCTCGGGAATCAGCCCCAGCATTTT. Full variable domain (remainder filled in from reference TRBV19 and TRBJ1-5): DGGITQSPKYLFRKEGQNVTLSCEQNLNHDAMYWYRQDPGQGLRLIYYSQIVNDFQKGDIAEGYSVSREKKESFPLTVTSAQKNPTAFYLCASSPRVLGNQPQHFGDGTRLSIL.

This clone has a single count. This chain connects TRBV27 to TRBJ2-1; TRBD2 matches 8 bases. This CDR3 contains 15 residues. Germline V gives CDR1 MNHEY, CDR2 SMNVEV (reference sequence). V dropped 1 base and J dropped 3; count of bases not matched to a gene: 2. The CDR3 protein is CASSLLGLGYNEQFF. The CDR3 nucleotides read TGTGCCAGCAGTTTATTGGGACTAGGCTACAATGAGCAGTTCTTC.

The chain combines TRBV27 with TRBJ2-5; D remains ambiguous. The CDR3 totals 15 residues. Germline V gene data show CDR1 as MNHEY and CDR2 as SMNVEV (reference sequence). V lost 5 bases, J lost 7 bases, and 20 bases lay in between. The CDR3 region is CASSTRGRAVGTQYF. The CDR3 coding sequence is TGTGCCAGCAGTACCCGCGGCAGAGCTGTGGGGACCCAGTACTTC.

The J gene is TRBJ2-6, the V gene TRBV29-1; 8 nucleotides line up with TRBD2. The V and J ends lost 7 bases and 0 bases, in that order; junction bases with no gene match: 2. CDR1 is SQVTM, CDR2 ANQGSEA, per germline. The length of the CDR3 is 14 residues. DNA for the CDR3: TGCAGCGCGGGAGGGCTCTCTGGGGCCAACGTCCTGACTTTC. Protein sequence: CSAGGLSGANVLTF.

The genes are TRBV7-2 and TRBJ2-3; the D gene is possibly TRBD1 (5 bases). This CDR3 comprises 19 residues. The germline V gene has CDR1 SGHTA and CDR2 FQGNSA. The V end was cut by 0 bases, the J end by 2 bases, with 21 bases between. The CDR3 sequence: CASSLAGPPIPSPTDTQYF. DNA of the CDR3: TGTGCCAGCAGCTTAGCGGGGCCCCCCATACCAAGCCCCACAGATACGCAGTATTTT.

V is TRBV27 and J is TRBJ2-1; D may correspond to TRBD1 or TRBD2 (6 bases each). Germline CDR1 and CDR2: MNHEY and SMNVEV (reference sequence). Trimming stripped 6 bases from V and 8 bases from J, with 20 bases between. The length of the CDR3 is 15 residues. The CDR3 DNA reads as TGTGCCAGCAGCATAAGGACAGATACTAGCTATGAGCAGTTCTTC. This gives the protein CASSIRTDTSYEQFF.